This T cell receptor (beta chain) was identified in a study of vaccination effects on CD4 cells after COVID-19. About the research overall: Subjects were given two BNT162b2 or mRNA-1273 vaccine doses.

About this clone itself: Its target is not known.

Data came from immunoSEQ multiplex PCR; TCRdb stores just in-frame clones and leaves some out. The table records roughly 52,000 clones, 70% of them present only once. Before sequencing, viral peptide pools were used by the ViraFEST assay to expand antigen-specific CD4+ T cells. After about 10 days in culture, the CD4+ T cells were isolated. Prior SARS-CoV-2 infection was absent in the vaccine recipients, as shown by negative nucleocapsid antibodies. Culturing of 2 million to 2.5 million PBMC per well took place with about 9.4 IU/ml IL-2 and approximately 10 ug/ml peptides. Each culture had half its medium swapped for IL-2 medium on days 3 and 7. Points from the study as a whole: Late after vaccination, infection- and vaccine-induced clones showed marked clonal contraction.

The starting material was CD4+ T cells from PBMCs cultured with SARS-CoV-2 spike peptides, obtained before COVID-19 vaccination. The receptor's source is a human donor who received a COVID-19 vaccine.

Written as DNA, the CDR3 is TGTGCCATCAGTGGGCGGGGCGATGGCTACACCTTC. As protein: CAISGRGDGYTF. The rearrangement joins TRBV10-3 to TRBJ1-2; weak D call: TRBD1 (5 bases). The length of the CDR3 is 12 residues. Germline V CDR1 and CDR2: ENHRY, SYGVKD. V gave up 4 bases and J gave up 6 bases, with 9 bases separating them.